This record covers a single T cell receptor beta chain. A read error is likely here: a far larger clone is one base away. The data stem from a study of regulatory T cells in long-lasting Graves disease. Time point of the sample: newly diagnosed GD, antithyroid drugs for less than 3 months. Extracted RNA from PBMCs served as the source of the TCR library. According to the study, TCR beta libraries were built with iRepertoire HTBI primers and CDR3-region Arm-PCR. TCRdb processed the multiplex PCR reads anew with MiXCR; each CDR3 protein has one entry. Of some 250,000 distinct CDR3 sequences detected, 20% to 25% appear once; the ten largest clones hold approximately 15%. From germline, CDR1 is LGHDT and CDR2 YNNKEL (reference sequence). CDR3 size: 16 residues.

The chain carries TRBV3-1 and TRBJ2-1, with 15 bases fitting TRBD2. The J call may be mistaken, given a closer DNA end match to TRBJ2-5. Source: peripheral blood mononuclear cells (PBMCs), taken at new diagnosis, from a patient treated with antithyroid drugs. The TCR originated in a female donor with Graves disease. The CDR3 DNA reads as TGTGCCAGCAGCCAAAGGACTAGCGGGGGGGCAGAGACCCAGTACTTC. This gives the protein CASSQRTSGGAETQYF.